These T cell receptor beta chains were read from a single sample in a study of blood T cell repertoires in COVID-19. Assay used: immunoSEQ multiplex PCR; TCRdb lists only in-frame clones, some missing. The table records roughly 250,000 clones, roughly four fifths of them present only once. The source material was peripheral blood. These receptors originate from a woman at least 80 years old with acute or convalescent COVID-19. Each CDR3 is given with its conserved first and last residue. D genes are given only for firm matches.

TRBV11-3	TRBJ2-7	TRBD2	CASSPGGDEQYF
TRBV9	TRBJ2-5	TRBD1	CASSANRGQETQYF
TRBV28	TRBJ2-1	TRBD2	CASSGTTSGISNEQFF
TRBV28	TRBJ1-4	-	CASSLGGATNEKLFF
TRBV7-8	TRBJ1-4	-	CASSTTGLEKLFF
TRBV4-1	TRBJ2-1	TRBD2	CASSRLAGNNEQFF
TRBV19	TRBJ1-2	-	CASSIGTDNYGYTF
TRBV9	TRBJ2-3	TRBD1	CASSLRTGGYTDTQYF
TRBV27	TRBJ1-1	-	CASSPRHIFMNTEAFF
TRBV7-2	TRBJ2-5	-	CASRSGIGETQYF
TRBV5-1	TRBJ1-1	-	CASSLSGDTEAFF
TRBV5-1	TRBJ2-7	TRBD1	CASSSPGQGYEQYF
TRBV27	TRBJ2-1	TRBD2	CASSPRQRGFYNEQFF
TRBV5-6	TRBJ1-2	-	CASSAVLQGDYGYTF
TRBV5-1	TRBJ2-6	-	CASKGVPPLSGANVLTF
TRBV6-2/TRBV6-3	TRBJ1-2	-	CASSYSDARVPYTF
TRBV4-2	TRBJ2-1	TRBD2	CASSQEGLAGGLGNEQFF
TRBV10-3	TRBJ1-2	-	CAISEDSYGYTF
TRBV7-2	TRBJ2-1	-	CASSLVRGSYNEQFF
TRBV18	TRBJ2-7	-	CASSIDSPSYEQYF
TRBV6-2/TRBV6-3	TRBJ1-5	TRBD1	CASSTWGQGNQPQHF
TRBV27	TRBJ2-7	TRBD1	CASSPTGTGNEQYF
TRBV6-2/TRBV6-3	TRBJ2-1	-	CASSYSRLQGGDEQFF
TRBV28	TRBJ2-2	-	CASSPPSGNTGELFF
TRBV7-2	TRBJ1-6	TRBD1	CASSSQGANNSPLHF
TRBV7-8	TRBJ1-2	-	CASSPSGGRGYTF
TRBV24-1	TRBJ1-5	-	CATSQGGQPQHF
TRBV25-1	TRBJ2-3	-	CASSEARSSGTDTQYF
TRBV19	TRBJ1-6	-	CASSSDSNSPLHF
TRBV2	TRBJ1-6	TRBD1	CASRPGQHNSPLHF
TRBV28	TRBJ2-4	TRBD1	CASSSDRVLAKNIQYF
TRBV9	TRBJ2-5	TRBD2	CASSRTSGGPQETQYF
TRBV6-1	TRBJ2-5	-	CASSEAQGETQYF
TRBV7-6	TRBJ2-2	-	CASLVAVNTGELFF
TRBV19	TRBJ1-2	-	CASSTATDRYGYTF
TRBV7-3	TRBJ2-1	TRBD1	CASSFIKGTANEQFF
TRBV30	TRBJ2-5	-	CAWSAGGLGETQYF
TRBV2	TRBJ2-7	-	CASSAESRGREQYF
TRBV27	TRBJ1-2	TRBD1	CASRVATGVNGGYTF